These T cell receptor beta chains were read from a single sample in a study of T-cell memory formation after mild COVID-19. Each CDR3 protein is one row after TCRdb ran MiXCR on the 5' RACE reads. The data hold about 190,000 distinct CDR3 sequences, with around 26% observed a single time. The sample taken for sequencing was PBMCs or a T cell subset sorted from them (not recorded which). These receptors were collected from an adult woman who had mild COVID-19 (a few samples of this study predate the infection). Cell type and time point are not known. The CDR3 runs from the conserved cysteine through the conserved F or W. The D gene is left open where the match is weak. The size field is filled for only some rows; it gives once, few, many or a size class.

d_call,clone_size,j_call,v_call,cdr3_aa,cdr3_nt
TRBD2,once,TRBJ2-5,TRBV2,CASSEGLAVETQYF,TGTGCCAGCAGTGAAGGACTAGCGGTAGAGACCCAGTACTTC
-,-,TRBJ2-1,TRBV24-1,CATSGSRPPHEQFF,TGTGCCACCAGTGGGTCCCGCCCCCCTCATGAGCAGTTCTTC
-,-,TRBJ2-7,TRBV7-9,CASSLPQGRNEQYF,TGTGCCAGCAGCCTCCCCCAGGGGCGCAACGAGCAGTACTTC
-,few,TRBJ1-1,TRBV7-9,CATTGAVNTEAFF,TGTGCCACCACGGGGGCGGTGAACACTGAAGCTTTCTTT
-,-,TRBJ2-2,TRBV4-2,CASSHARAGGELFF,TGTGCCAGCAGCCACGCCCGGGCGGGGGGGGAGCTGTTTTTT
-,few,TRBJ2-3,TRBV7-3,CASSKQGFAADTQYF,TGTGCCAGCAGCAAACAGGGTTTTGCTGCAGATACGCAGTATTTT
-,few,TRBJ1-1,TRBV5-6,CASSFDLEAFF,TGTGCCAGCAGCTTCGACCTTGAAGCTTTCTTT
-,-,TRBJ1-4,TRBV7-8,CASTTNEKLFF,TGTGCCAGCACTACTAATGAAAAACTGTTTTTT
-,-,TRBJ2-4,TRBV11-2,CASSPPGGSKNIQYF,TGTGCCAGCAGCCCGCCTGGGGGCTCCAAAAACATTCAGTACTTC
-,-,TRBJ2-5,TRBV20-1,CSAPGGLRETQYF,TGCAGTGCACCCGGAGGGCTACGAGAGACCCAGTACTTC
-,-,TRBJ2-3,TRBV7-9,CASSPNWGRSSTDTQYF,TGTGCCAGCAGCCCGAACTGGGGACGGAGCAGCACAGATACGCAGTATTTT
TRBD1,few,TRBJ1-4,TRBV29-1,CSVVKGGDEKLFF,TGCAGCGTTGTTAAAGGGGGCGATGAAAAACTGTTTTTT
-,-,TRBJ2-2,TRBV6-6,CASSYRAGKLLRSNTGELFF,TGTGCCAGCAGTTACCGAGCCGGGAAATTACTCCGCTCGAACACCGGGGAGCTGTTTTTT